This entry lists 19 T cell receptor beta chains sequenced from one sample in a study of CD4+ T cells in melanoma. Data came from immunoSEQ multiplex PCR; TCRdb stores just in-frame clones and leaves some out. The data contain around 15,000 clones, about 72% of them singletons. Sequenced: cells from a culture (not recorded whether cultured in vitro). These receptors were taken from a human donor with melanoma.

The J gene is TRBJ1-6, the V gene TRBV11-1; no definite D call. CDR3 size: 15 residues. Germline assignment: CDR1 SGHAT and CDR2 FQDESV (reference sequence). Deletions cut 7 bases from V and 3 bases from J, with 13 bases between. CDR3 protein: CASTGALVYNSPLHF. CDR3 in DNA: TGTGCCAGCACCGGAGCCCTAGTCTATAATTCACCCCTCCACTTT.

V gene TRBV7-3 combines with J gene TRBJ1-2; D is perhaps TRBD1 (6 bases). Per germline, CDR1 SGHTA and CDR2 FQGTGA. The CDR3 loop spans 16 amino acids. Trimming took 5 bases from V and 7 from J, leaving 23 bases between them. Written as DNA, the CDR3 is TGTGCCAGCAGCCCGGAACTGACAGGTCTCGCTTCTGGCTACACCTTC. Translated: CASSPELTGLASGYTF.

The CDR3 DNA reads as TGTGCCAGCAGTTCGAGCGGACAGTTGAACACCGGGGAGCTGTTTTTT. This gives the protein CASSSSGQLNTGELFF. V is TRBV27 and J is TRBJ2-2, with D tentatively TRBD1 (6 bases). The CDR3 consists of 16 residues. Germline CDR1 is MNHEY and CDR2 is SMNVEV (reference sequence). V was shortened by 4 bases and J by 1 base, with 13 bases between the two germline ends.

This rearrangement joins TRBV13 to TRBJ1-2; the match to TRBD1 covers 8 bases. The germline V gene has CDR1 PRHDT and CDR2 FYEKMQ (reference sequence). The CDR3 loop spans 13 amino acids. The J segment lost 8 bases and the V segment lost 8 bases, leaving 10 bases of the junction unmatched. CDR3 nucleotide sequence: TGTGCCAGCGGCCGAGGACAGGGCGAGGGCTACACCTTC. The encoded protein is CASGRGQGEGYTF.

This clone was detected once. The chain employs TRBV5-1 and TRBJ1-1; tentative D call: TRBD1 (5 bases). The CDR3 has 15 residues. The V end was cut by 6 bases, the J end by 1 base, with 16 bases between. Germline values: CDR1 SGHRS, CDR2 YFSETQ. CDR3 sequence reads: CASTSQGTANTEAFF. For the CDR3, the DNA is TGCGCCAGCACGTCCCAGGGTACGGCGAACACTGAAGCTTTCTTT.

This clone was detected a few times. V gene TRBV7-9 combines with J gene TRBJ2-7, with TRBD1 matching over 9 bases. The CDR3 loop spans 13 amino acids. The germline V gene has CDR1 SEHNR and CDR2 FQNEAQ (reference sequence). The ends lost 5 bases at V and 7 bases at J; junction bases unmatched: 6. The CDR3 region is CASSGTGPGEQYF. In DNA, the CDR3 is TGTGCCAGCAGCGGGACAGGGCCGGGGGAGCAGTACTTC. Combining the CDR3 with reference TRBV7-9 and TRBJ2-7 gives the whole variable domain DTGVSQNPRHKITKRGQNVTFRCDPISEHNRLYWYRQTLGQGPEFLTYFQNEAQLEKSRLLSDRFSAERPKGSFSTLEIQRTEQGDSAMYLCASSGTGPGEQYFGPGTRLTVT.

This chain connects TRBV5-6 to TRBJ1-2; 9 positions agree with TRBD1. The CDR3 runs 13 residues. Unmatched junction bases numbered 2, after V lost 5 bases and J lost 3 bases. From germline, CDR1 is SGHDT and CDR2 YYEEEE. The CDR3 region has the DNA TGTGCCAGCAGTAGGGACAGGGACTATGGCTACACCTTC. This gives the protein CASSRDRDYGYTF.

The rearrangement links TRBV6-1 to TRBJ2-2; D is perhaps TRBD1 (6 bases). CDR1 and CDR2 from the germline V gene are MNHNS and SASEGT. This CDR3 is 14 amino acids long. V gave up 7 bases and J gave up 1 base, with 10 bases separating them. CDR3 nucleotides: TGTGCCAGCAAGCTACAGGGGAACACCGGGGAGCTGTTTTTT. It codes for CASKLQGNTGELFF.

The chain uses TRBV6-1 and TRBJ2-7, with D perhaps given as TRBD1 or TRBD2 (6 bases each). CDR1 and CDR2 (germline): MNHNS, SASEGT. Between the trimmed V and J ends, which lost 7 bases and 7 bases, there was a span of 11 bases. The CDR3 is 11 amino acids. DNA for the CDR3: TGTGCCAGCAAAGGGGGAGGAGAGCAGTACTTC. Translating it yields CASKGGGEQYF.

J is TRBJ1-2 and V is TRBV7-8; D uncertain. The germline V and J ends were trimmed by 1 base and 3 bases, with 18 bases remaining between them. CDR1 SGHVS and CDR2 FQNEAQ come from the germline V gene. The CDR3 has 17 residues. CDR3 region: CASSLERRAARYYGYTF. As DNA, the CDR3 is TGTGCCAGCAGCTTAGAAAGGAGGGCAGCGAGATACTATGGCTACACCTTC.

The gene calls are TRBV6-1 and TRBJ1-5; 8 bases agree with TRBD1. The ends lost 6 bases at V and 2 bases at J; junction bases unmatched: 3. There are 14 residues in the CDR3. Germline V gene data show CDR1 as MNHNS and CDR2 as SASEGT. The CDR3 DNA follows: TGTGCCAGCAGGCTACAGGGGGGCAATCAGCCCCAGCATTTT. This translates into CASRLQGGNQPQHF.

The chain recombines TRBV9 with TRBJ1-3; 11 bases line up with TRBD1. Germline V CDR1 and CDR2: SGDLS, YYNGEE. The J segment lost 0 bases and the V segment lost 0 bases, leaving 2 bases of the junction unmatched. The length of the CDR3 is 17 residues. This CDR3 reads CASSVGGTGGSGNTIYF. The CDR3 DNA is TGTGCCAGCAGCGTAGGTGGGACAGGGGGCTCTGGAAACACCATATATTTT. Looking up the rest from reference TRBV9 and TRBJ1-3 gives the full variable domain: DSGVTQTPKHLITATGQRVTLRCSPRSGDLSVYWYQQSLDQGLQFLIQYYNGEERAKGNILERFSAQQFPDLHSELNLSSLELGDSALYFCASSVGGTGGSGNTIYFGEGSWLTVV.

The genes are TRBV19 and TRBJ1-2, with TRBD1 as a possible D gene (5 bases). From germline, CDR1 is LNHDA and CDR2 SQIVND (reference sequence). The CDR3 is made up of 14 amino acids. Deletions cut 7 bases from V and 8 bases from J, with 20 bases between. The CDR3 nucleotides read TGTGCCAGTATTTCTCAGGGCAGAACGGGAGGCTACACCTTC. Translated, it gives CASISQGRTGGYTF. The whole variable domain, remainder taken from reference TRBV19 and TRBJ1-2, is DGGITQSPKYLFRKEGQNVTLSCEQNLNHDAMYWYRQDPGQGLRLIYYSQIVNDFQKGDIAEGYSVSREKKESFPLTVTSAQKNPTAFYLCASISQGRTGGYTFGSGTRLTVV.

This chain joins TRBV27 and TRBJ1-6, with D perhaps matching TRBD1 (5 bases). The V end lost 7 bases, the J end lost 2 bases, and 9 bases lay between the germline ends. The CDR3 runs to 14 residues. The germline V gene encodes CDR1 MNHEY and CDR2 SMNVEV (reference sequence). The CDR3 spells CASMGGTYNSPLHF. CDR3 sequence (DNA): TGTGCCAGCATGGGGGGAACCTATAATTCACCCCTCCACTTT.

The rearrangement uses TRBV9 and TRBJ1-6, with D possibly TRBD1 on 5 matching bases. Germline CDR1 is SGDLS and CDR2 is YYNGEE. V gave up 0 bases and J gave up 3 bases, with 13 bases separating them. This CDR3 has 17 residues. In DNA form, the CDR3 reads TGTGCCAGCAGCGTAGGAGGGACCCCGTTCTATAATTCACCCCTCCACTTT. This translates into CASSVGGTPFYNSPLHF.

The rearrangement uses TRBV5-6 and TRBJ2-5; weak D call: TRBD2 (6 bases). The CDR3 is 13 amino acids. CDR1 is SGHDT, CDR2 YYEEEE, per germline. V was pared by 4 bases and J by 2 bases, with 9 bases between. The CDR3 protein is CASSPGTQETQYF. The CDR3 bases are TGTGCCAGCAGCCCCGGGACTCAAGAGACCCAGTACTTC. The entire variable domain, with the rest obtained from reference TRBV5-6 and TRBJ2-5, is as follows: DAGVTQSPTHLIKTRGQQVTLRCSPKSGHDTVSWYQQALGQGPQFIFQYYEEEERQRGNFPDRFSGHQFPNYSSELNVNALLLGDSALYLCASSPGTQETQYFGPGTRLLVL.

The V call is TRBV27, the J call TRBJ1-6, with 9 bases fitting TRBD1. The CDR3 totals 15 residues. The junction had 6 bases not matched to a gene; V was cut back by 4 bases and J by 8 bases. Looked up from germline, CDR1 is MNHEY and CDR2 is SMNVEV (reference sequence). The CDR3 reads CASSSQGAAYSPLHF. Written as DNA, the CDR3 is TGTGCCAGCAGTTCACAGGGGGCGGCATATTCACCCCTCCACTTT.

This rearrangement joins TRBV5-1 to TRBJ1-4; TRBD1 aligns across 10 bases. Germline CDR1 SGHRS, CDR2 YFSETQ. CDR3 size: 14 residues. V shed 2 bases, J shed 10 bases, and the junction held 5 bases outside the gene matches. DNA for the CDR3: TGCGCCAGCAGCTTCGGACAGGGGGATGGAAAACTGTTTTTT. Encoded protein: CASSFGQGDGKLFF.

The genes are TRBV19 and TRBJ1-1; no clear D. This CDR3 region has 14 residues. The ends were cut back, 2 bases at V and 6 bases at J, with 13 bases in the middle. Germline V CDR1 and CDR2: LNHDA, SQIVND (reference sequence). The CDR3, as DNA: TGTGCCAGTAGTATAACGGCCGGCCAAGCTGAAGCTTTCTTT. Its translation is CASSITAGQAEAFF.